Sequencing of this T cell receptor beta chain was carried out in a study of OX40 agonist ivuxolimab in advanced cancers. The data were produced by immunoSEQ multiplex PCR, yet TCRdb's version contains in-frame clones alone and is incomplete. Among fewer than 75,000 clones listed, 88% were seen once. J lost 6 bases, V lost 1 base, and 7 bases had no gene match. Germline-derived CDR1 and CDR2 are KGHSH and LQKENI. The CDR3 is 16 residues long. The TCR comes from an adult with an advanced solid tumor such as melanoma, head and neck, liver or kidney cancer. Material: CD4+ or CD8+ T cells sorted from blood, obtained in a trial of the OX40 agonist ivuxolimab. The chain employs TRBV18 and TRBJ1-4; 8 bases agree with TRBD1. The CDR3 loop reads CASSPLQGATYEKLFF. In DNA, the CDR3 is TGTGCCAGCTCACCACTTCAGGGGGCGACTTATGAAAAACTGTTTTTT.